A selection of T cell receptor beta chains follows, all from one sample in a study of spatial heterogeneity in lung cancer. From the 5' RACE reads, TCRdb called clonotypes with MiXCR, one entry per CDR3 protein. The sample lists tens of thousands of distinct CDR3 sequences; about 9.4% were seen once. Source: PBMCs, taken at follow-up. The receptors were gathered from a female donor with early-stage non-small cell lung cancer. Each CDR3 is given without its conserved first and last residue. Fields, in order: V gene, clone size, J gene, CDR3 protein. Size is omitted from some rows. Given values are once, few, many or a class for expanded clones.

v_gene: TRBV7-8
abundance: few
j_gene: TRBJ2-5
CDR3aa: ASSLVPGRETQY

v_gene: TRBV5-6
abundance: NA
j_gene: TRBJ1-1
CDR3aa: ASSLFGGNTEAF

v_gene: TRBV7-7
abundance: many
j_gene: TRBJ2-5
CDR3aa: ASSPRTSGEETQY

v_gene: TRBV4-2
abundance: NA
j_gene: TRBJ2-6
CDR3aa: ASSQDRADLASGANVLT

v_gene: TRBV11-2
abundance: few
j_gene: TRBJ2-5
CDR3aa: ASSSPQTFQETQY

v_gene: TRBV28
abundance: many
j_gene: TRBJ2-6
CDR3aa: ASSLMDSLSGANVLT

v_gene: TRBV29-1
abundance: many
j_gene: TRBJ1-1
CDR3aa: SVAPDRGAF

v_gene: TRBV29-1
abundance: few
j_gene: TRBJ1-2
CDR3aa: SVAGQGAQGYT

v_gene: TRBV6-5
abundance: few
j_gene: TRBJ2-5
CDR3aa: ASSSPGTSGETQY

v_gene: TRBV28
abundance: many
j_gene: TRBJ2-1
CDR3aa: ASSLTYNEQF

v_gene: TRBV5-1
abundance: NA
j_gene: TRBJ2-1
CDR3aa: ASSPGTSRGEF

v_gene: TRBV4-1
abundance: many
j_gene: TRBJ2-7
CDR3aa: ASSQLTAGEQY

v_gene: TRBV6-1
abundance: few
j_gene: TRBJ1-6
CDR3aa: ASSTGPFNSPLH

v_gene: TRBV5-5
abundance: medium-sized
j_gene: TRBJ2-3
CDR3aa: ASRTSGGADTQY

v_gene: TRBV27
abundance: medium-sized
j_gene: TRBJ1-1
CDR3aa: ASSTGEGYTEAF

v_gene: TRBV15
abundance: many
j_gene: TRBJ2-4
CDR3aa: ATSRDIGVSSLAKNIQY

v_gene: TRBV5-6
abundance: few
j_gene: TRBJ2-7
CDR3aa: ASGLGGTYEQY

v_gene: TRBV7-7
abundance: many
j_gene: TRBJ2-1
CDR3aa: ASSPGTFNEQF

v_gene: TRBV29-1
abundance: many
j_gene: TRBJ2-5
CDR3aa: SVEDGGGAETQY

v_gene: TRBV19
abundance: many
j_gene: TRBJ2-2
CDR3aa: ASSRRRAPNTGELF

v_gene: TRBV27
abundance: few
j_gene: TRBJ2-1
CDR3aa: ASSFPSGGYKGEQF

v_gene: TRBV7-2
abundance: medium-sized
j_gene: TRBJ1-6
CDR3aa: ASSLLDGRSYNSPLH

v_gene: TRBV10-3
abundance: many
j_gene: TRBJ2-5
CDR3aa: ATQDQETQY

v_gene: TRBV2
abundance: many
j_gene: TRBJ2-1
CDR3aa: ASSDSFNEQF

v_gene: TRBV2
abundance: few
j_gene: TRBJ1-1
CDR3aa: ASSEPPRGGTEAF

v_gene: TRBV2
abundance: few
j_gene: TRBJ1-2
CDR3aa: ASSETGFRGYT

v_gene: TRBV6-2/TRBV6-3
abundance: many
j_gene: TRBJ2-7
CDR3aa: ATADGSLAYEQY

v_gene: TRBV10-3
abundance: few
j_gene: TRBJ2-1
CDR3aa: AIGNLEF

v_gene: TRBV14
abundance: few
j_gene: TRBJ1-1
CDR3aa: ASSQVTVSLMNTEAF

v_gene: TRBV28
abundance: many
j_gene: TRBJ2-7
CDR3aa: ASRTTGNYEQY

v_gene: TRBV19
abundance: many
j_gene: TRBJ2-7
CDR3aa: ASSTGDYEQY

v_gene: TRBV27
abundance: few
j_gene: TRBJ1-4
CDR3aa: ASSLGGAANEKLF

v_gene: TRBV7-2
abundance: once
j_gene: TRBJ2-5
CDR3aa: ASSLAGTQETQY

v_gene: TRBV2
abundance: NA
j_gene: TRBJ2-3
CDR3aa: ASSGQTLAGDTLY

v_gene: TRBV2
abundance: many
j_gene: TRBJ1-1
CDR3aa: ASSRVKGAEAF

v_gene: TRBV27
abundance: many
j_gene: TRBJ2-6
CDR3aa: ASSPWTASGANVLT

v_gene: TRBV27
abundance: NA
j_gene: TRBJ2-3
CDR3aa: ASSPIRRDRGDTQY

v_gene: TRBV6-5
abundance: few
j_gene: TRBJ1-2
CDR3aa: ASSPGALGVSYT

v_gene: TRBV29-1
abundance: NA
j_gene: TRBJ1-1
CDR3aa: SVAPGGLGTEAF

v_gene: TRBV6-2/TRBV6-3
abundance: many
j_gene: TRBJ1-1
CDR3aa: ASTSLGRNTEAF

v_gene: TRBV6-6
abundance: many
j_gene: TRBJ2-2
CDR3aa: ASRRTSGGTTGELF

v_gene: TRBV5-5
abundance: many
j_gene: TRBJ1-5
CDR3aa: ASSVIQGAKQPQH

v_gene: TRBV29-1
abundance: many
j_gene: TRBJ2-1
CDR3aa: SVVGAVSYNEQF

v_gene: TRBV5-1
abundance: few
j_gene: TRBJ2-7
CDR3aa: ASSLSAREQY

v_gene: TRBV25-1
abundance: NA
j_gene: TRBJ2-7
CDR3aa: ASSESGPSYEQY

v_gene: TRBV5-1
abundance: NA
j_gene: TRBJ2-7
CDR3aa: ASSLVVSPYEQY

v_gene: TRBV5-4
abundance: many
j_gene: TRBJ1-6
CDR3aa: ASSRRNSPLH

v_gene: TRBV20-1
abundance: many
j_gene: TRBJ2-7
CDR3aa: SASRPTGKIYEQY

v_gene: TRBV28
abundance: few
j_gene: TRBJ1-2
CDR3aa: AAKEFRTGRGYT

v_gene: TRBV4-3
abundance: many
j_gene: TRBJ2-7
CDR3aa: ASSQTSGGDEQY

v_gene: TRBV5-1
abundance: NA
j_gene: TRBJ2-4
CDR3aa: ASSLAGWPIAKNIQY

v_gene: TRBV20-1
abundance: many
j_gene: TRBJ2-3
CDR3aa: SARAPGLAGVDTQY

v_gene: TRBV19
abundance: NA
j_gene: TRBJ2-7
CDR3aa: ASSPTSGGLEQY